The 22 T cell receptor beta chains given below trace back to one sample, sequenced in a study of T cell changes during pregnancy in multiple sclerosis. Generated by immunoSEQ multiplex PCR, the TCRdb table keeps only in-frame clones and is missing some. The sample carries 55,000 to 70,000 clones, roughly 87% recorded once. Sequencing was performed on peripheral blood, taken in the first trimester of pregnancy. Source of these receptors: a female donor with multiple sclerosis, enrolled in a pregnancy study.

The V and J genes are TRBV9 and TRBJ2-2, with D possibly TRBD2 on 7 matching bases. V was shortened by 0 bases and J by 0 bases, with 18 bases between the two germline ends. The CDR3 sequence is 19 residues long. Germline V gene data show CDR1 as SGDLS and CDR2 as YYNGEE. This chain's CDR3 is CASSVGRGGLAPNTGELFF. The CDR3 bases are TGTGCCAGCAGCGTAGGTAGGGGGGGACTCGCTCCGAACACCGGGGAGCTGTTTTTT.

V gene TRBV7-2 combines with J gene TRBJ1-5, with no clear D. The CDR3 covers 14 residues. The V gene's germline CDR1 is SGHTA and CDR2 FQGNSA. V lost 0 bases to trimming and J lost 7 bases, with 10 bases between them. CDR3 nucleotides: TGTGCCAGCAGCTTAGCCGGGGTCGGGCAGCCCCAGCATTTT. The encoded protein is CASSLAGVGQPQHF. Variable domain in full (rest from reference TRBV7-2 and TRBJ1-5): GAGVSQSPSNKVTEKGKDVELRCDPISGHTALYWYRQSLGQGLEFLIYFQGNSAPDKSGLPSDRFSAERTGGSVSTLTIQRTQQEDSAVYLCASSLAGVGQPQHFGDGTRLSIL.

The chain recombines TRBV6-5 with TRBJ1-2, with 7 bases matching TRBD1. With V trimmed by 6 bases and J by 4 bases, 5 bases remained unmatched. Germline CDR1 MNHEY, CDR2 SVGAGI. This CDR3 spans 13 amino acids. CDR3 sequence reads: CASSLGQFYGYTF. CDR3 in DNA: TGTGCCAGCAGCTTGGGACAGTTCTATGGCTACACCTTC.

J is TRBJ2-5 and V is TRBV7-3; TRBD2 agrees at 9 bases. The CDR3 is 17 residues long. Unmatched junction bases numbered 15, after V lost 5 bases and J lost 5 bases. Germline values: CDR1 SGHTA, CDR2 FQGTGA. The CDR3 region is CASSPIAGAKRLETQYF. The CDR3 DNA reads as TGTGCCAGCAGCCCTATAGCGGGGGCCAAGAGATTGGAGACCCAGTACTTC. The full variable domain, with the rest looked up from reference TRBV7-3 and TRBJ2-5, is GAGVSQTPSNKVTEKGKYVELRCDPISGHTALYWYRQSLGQGPEFLIYFQGTGAADDSGLPNDRFFAVRPEGSVSTLKIQRTERGDSAVYLCASSPIAGAKRLETQYFGPGTRLLVL.

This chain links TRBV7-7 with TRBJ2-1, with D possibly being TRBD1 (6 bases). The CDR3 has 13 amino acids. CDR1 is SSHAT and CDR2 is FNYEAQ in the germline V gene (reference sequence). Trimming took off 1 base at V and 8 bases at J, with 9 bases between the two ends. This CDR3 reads CASSLGHRDEQFF. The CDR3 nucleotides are TGTGCCAGCAGCTTAGGACACAGGGATGAGCAGTTCTTC.

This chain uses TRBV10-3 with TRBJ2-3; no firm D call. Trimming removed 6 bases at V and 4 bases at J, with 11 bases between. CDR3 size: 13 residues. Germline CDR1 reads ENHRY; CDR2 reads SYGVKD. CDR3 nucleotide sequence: TGTGCCATCAGGCCAACTGAGCCAGATACGCAGTATTTT. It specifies CAIRPTEPDTQYF.

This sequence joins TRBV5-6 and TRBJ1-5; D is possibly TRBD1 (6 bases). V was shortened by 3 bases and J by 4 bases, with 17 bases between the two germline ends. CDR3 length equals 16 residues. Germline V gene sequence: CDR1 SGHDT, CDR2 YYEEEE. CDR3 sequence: CASSSRGGGWNQPQHF. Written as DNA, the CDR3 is TGTGCCAGCAGCTCGCGGGGGGGCGGTTGGAATCAGCCCCAGCATTTT.

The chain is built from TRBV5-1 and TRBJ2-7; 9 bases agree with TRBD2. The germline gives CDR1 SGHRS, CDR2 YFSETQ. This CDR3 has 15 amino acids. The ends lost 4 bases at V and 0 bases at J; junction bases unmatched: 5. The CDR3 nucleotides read TGCGCCAGCAGCCTGTCGACTAGCGGCTCCTACGAGCAGTACTTC. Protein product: CASSLSTSGSYEQYF.

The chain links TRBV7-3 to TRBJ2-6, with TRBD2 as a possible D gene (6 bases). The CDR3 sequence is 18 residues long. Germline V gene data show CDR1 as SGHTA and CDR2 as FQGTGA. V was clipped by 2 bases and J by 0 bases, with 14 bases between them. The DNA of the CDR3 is TGTGCCAGCAGCTTACAGGGAGGTGGTAGCTCTGGGGCCAACGTCCTGACTTTC. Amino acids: CASSLQGGGSSGANVLTF.

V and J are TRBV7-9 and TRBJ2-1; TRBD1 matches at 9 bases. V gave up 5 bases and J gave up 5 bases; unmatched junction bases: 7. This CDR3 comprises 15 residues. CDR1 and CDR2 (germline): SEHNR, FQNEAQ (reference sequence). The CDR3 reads CASSRDREGNNEQFF. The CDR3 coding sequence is TGTGCCAGCAGCAGGGACAGGGAAGGGAACAATGAGCAGTTCTTC.

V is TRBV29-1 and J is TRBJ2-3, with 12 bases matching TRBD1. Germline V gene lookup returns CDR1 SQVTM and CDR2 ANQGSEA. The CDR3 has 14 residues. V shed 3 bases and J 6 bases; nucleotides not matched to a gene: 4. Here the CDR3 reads CSVEGQGALDTQYF. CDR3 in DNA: TGCAGCGTTGAGGGACAGGGGGCACTGGATACGCAGTATTTT.

The CDR3 region has the DNA TGTGCCAGCTCACCACCGCTAGCGGGAGGGCAGTACGAGCAGTACTTC. It encodes CASSPPLAGGQYEQYF. The rearrangement uses TRBV18 and TRBJ2-7; 12 bases line up with TRBD2. The CDR3 is made up of 16 amino acids. With 0 bases clipped from V and 4 bases from J, the junction kept 4 bases outside the gene matches. Germline values: CDR1 KGHSH, CDR2 LQKENI.

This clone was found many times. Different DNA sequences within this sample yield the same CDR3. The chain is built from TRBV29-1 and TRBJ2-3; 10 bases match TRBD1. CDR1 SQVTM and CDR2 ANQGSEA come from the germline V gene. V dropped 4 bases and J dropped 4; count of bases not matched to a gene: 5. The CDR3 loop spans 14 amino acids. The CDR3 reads CSVGGTGVSDTQYF. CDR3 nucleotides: TGCAGCGTTGGGGGGACAGGGGTGTCAGATACGCAGTATTTT.

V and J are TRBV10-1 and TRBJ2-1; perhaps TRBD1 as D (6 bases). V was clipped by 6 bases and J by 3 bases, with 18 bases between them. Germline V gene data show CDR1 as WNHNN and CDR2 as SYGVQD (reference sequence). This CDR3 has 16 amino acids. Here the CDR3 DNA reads TGCGCCAGCAGCCCCGGACAGTCTTGTGGCTACAATGAGCAGTTCTTC. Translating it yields CASSPGQSCGYNEQFF.

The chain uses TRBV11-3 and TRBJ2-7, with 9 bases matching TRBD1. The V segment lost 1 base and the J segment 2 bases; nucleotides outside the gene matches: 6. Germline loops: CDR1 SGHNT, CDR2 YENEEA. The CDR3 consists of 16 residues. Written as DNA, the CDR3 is TGTGCCAGCAGCTTAGGAGAGGGACAGGGAACCTACGAGCAGTACTTC. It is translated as CASSLGEGQGTYEQYF. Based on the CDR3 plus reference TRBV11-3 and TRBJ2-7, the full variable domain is EAGVVQSPRYKIIEKKQPVAFWCNPISGHNTLYWYLQNLGQGPELLIRYENEEAVDDSQLPKDRFSAERLKGVDSTLKIQPAELGDSAVYLCASSLGEGQGTYEQYFGPGTRLTVT.

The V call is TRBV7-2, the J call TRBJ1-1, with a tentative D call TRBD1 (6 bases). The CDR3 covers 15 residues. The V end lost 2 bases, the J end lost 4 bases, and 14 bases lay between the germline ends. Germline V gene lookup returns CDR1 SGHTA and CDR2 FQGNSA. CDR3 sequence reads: CASSLPWGRTTEAFF. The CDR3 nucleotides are TGTGCCAGCAGCTTACCGTGGGGGCGCACCACTGAAGCTTTCTTT.

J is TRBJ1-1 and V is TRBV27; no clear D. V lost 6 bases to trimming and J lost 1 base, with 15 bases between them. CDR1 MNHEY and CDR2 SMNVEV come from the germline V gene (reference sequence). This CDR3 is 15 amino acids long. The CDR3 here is CASSFQSVSNTEAFF. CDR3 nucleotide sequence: TGTGCCAGCAGCTTTCAATCGGTATCGAACACTGAAGCTTTCTTT.

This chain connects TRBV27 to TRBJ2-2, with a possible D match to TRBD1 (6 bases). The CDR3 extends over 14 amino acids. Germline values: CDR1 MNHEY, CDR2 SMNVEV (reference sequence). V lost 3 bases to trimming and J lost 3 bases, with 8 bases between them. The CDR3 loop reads CASSFQGYTGELFF. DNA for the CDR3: TGTGCCAGCAGTTTTCAGGGGTACACCGGGGAGCTGTTTTTT.

The CDR3 protein is CSAYGNEQFF. Here the CDR3 DNA reads TGCAGTGCTTACGGGAACGAGCAGTTCTTC. The chain uses TRBV20-1 and TRBJ2-1; TRBD2 might be the D (5 bases). Germline V lookup: CDR1 DFQATT, CDR2 SNEGSKA (reference sequence). Trimming stripped 5 bases from V and 10 bases from J, with 9 bases between. CDR3 length: 10 amino acids.

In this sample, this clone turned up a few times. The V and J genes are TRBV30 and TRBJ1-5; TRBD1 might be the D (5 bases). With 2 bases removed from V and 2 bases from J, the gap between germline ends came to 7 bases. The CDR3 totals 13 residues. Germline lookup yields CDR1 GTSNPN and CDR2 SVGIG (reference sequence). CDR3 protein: CAWSTGGNQPQHF. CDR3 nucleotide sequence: TGTGCCTGGAGTACGGGGGGCAATCAGCCCCAGCATTTT.

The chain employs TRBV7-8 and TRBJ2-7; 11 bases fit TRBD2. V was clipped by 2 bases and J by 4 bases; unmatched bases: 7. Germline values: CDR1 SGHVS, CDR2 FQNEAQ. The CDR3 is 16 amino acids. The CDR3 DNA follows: TGTGCCAGCAGCTTAAAGGGACTAGCGGAAGTATACGAGCAGTACTTC. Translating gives CASSLKGLAEVYEQYF.

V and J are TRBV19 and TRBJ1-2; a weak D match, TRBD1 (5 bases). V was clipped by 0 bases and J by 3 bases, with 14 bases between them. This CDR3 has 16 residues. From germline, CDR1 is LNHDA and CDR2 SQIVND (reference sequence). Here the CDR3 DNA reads TGTGCCAGTAGTATAGACGGGCAGGGCCCCTACTATGGCTACACCTTC. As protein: CASSIDGQGPYYGYTF.